This entry concerns a single T cell receptor (beta chain). Its antigen is currently unknown. One end of the junction varies from germline; a read error may be responsible. Both 60 Vbeta primers and 13 Jbeta primers went into the PCR. The table came from immunoSEQ multiplex PCR; TCRdb's copy has only in-frame clones and leaves some out. The sample has 150,000 to 200,000 clones; around 83% are singletons. This sample was included in a study of cytomegalovirus exposure and HLA in healthy donors. Findings of the study overall: Immune exposure information comprised only CMV serostatus.

The CDR3 covers 16 residues. CDR1 is SEHNR and CDR2 is FQNEAQ in the germline V gene (reference sequence). The donors gave bone marrow, and they were healthy. This clonotype was sampled from a man aged 50 or older in good health and CMV-seropositive. Sequenced material: PBMCs. V gene TRBV7-9 combines with J gene TRBJ2-1; tentative D call: TRBD2 (6 bases). Here the CDR3 DNA reads TGTTCCAGCAGCTCCTTTCCGGGACTTGGGATCAATGAGCAGTTCTTC. This sequence encodes CSSSSFPGLGINEQFF.